What follows are 2 T cell receptor beta chains derived from one specimen sequenced in a study of blood T cell repertoires in COVID-19. Using immunoSEQ multiplex PCR, the repertoire was profiled, and TCRdb retains in-frame clones only, with some absent. The top ten hold roughly a sixth of the sample, which has fewer than 30,000 clones, around 85% seen once. Sample: peripheral blood. The receptors stem from a woman aged 55-70 years with acute or convalescent COVID-19.

The V and J genes are TRBV10-2 and TRBJ1-2; D not resolved. Trimming took off 2 bases at V and 3 bases at J, with 13 bases between the two ends. The CDR3 sequence is 15 residues long. From germline, CDR1 is WSHSY and CDR2 SAAADI. CDR3 coding DNA: TGCGCCAGCAGTGAGACCTTGGACTCGGACTATGGCTACACCTTC. Protein sequence: CASSETLDSDYGYTF.

For this clone: An end of the junction differs from the germline gene, which may be a read error. V is TRBV6-6 and J is TRBJ1-5; D perhaps matches TRBD1 (5 bases). Germline V gives CDR1 MNHNY, CDR2 SVGAGI (reference sequence). The CDR3 is 12 amino acids. CDR3 in amino acids: CAGSRGNQPQHF. CDR3 in DNA: TGTGCCGGCAGCAGGGGCAATCAGCCCCAGCATTTT.